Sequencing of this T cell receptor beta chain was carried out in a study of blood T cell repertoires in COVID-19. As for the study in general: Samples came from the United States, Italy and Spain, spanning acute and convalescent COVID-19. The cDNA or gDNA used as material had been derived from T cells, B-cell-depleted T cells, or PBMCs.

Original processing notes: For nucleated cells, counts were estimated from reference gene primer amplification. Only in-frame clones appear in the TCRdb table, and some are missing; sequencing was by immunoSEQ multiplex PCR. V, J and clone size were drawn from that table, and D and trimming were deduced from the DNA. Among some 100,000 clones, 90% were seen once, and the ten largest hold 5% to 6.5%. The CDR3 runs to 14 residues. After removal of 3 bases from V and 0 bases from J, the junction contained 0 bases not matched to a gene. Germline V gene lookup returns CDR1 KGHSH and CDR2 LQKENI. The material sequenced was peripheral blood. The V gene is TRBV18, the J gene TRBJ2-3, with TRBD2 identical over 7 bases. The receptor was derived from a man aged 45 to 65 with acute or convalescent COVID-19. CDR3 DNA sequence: TGTGCCAGCTCACCTAGCGGGAGCACAGATACGCAGTATTTT. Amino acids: CASSPSGSTDTQYF.